What follows describes a single T cell receptor (beta chain). As yet, its antigen is unknown. Assay: immunoSEQ multiplex PCR; the TCRdb copy retains only in-frame clones and omits some. The data contain tens of thousands of clones, about nine tenths of them singletons. This CDR3 is built from 13 residues. Germline loops: CDR1 LNHDA, CDR2 SQIVND (reference sequence). With V trimmed by 5 bases and J by 7 bases, 4 bases remained unmatched. This record belongs to a study of PD-1 blockade in classical Hodgkin lymphoma. Background on the study: On a schedule of every 2 weeks, patients received nivolumab 3 mg/kg intravenously.

No patient escaped relapse after autologous stem cell transplantation, and brentuximab vedotin exposure varied. Study results and limitations: Still unresolved is the cause of the repertoire differences, which may be disease activity or prior therapy. Patients excluded were those beginning nivolumab under 1 year after ASCT.

The receptor was isolated from a human donor with classical Hodgkin lymphoma. The chain links TRBV19 to TRBJ1-5; 8 bases map to TRBD1. The source material was peripheral blood mononuclear cells (PBMCs), sampled at baseline. CDR3 sequence: CASSRTGFQPQHF. In DNA, the CDR3 is TGTGCCAGTAGTCGGACAGGGTTCCAGCCCCAGCATTTT. Looking up the rest from reference TRBV19 and TRBJ1-5 gives the full variable domain: DGGITQSPKYLFRKEGQNVTLSCEQNLNHDAMYWYRQDPGQGLRLIYYSQIVNDFQKGDIAEGYSVSREKKESFPLTVTSAQKNPTAFYLCASSRTGFQPQHFGDGTRLSIL.